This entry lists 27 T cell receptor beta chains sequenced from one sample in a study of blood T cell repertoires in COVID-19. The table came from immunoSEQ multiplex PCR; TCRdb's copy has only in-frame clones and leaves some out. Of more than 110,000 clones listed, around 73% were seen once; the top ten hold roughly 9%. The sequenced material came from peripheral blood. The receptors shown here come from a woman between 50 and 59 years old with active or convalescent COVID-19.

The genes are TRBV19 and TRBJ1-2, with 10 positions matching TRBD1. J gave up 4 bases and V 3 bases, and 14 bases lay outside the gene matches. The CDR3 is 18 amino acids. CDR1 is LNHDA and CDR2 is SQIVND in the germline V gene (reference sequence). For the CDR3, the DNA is TGTGCCAGTAGTATGTCAGGATCCGGGACAGGGGCCCTCTATGGCTACACCTTC. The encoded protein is CASSMSGSGTGALYGYTF.

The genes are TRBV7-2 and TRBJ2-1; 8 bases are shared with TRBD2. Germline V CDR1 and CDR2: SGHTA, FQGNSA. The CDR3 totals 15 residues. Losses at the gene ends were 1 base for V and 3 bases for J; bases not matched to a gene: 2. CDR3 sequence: CASSLDSGVYNEQFF. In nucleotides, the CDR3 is TGTGCCAGCAGCTTAGATAGCGGGGTCTACAATGAGCAGTTCTTC.

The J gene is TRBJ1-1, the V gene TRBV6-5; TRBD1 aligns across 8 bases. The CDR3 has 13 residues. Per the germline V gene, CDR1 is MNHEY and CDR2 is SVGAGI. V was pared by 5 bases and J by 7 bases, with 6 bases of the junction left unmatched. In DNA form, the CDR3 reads TGTGCCAGCAGTACCGACAGGGGCCTTGAAGCTTTCTTT. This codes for CASSTDRGLEAFF.

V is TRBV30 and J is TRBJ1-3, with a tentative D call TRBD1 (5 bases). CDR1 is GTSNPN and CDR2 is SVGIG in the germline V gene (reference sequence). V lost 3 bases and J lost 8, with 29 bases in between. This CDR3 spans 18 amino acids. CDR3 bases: TGTGCCTGGAGGGACCTAATCCGAGACAGACTGACGGGGGACACCATATATTTT. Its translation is CAWRDLIRDRLTGDTIYF. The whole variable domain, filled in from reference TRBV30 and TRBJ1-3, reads SQTIHQWPATLVQPVGSPLSLECTVEGTSNPNLYWYRQAAGRGLQLLFYSVGIGQISSEVPQNLSASRPQDRQFILSSKKLLLSDSGFYLCAWRDLIRDRLTGDTIYFGEGSWLTVV.

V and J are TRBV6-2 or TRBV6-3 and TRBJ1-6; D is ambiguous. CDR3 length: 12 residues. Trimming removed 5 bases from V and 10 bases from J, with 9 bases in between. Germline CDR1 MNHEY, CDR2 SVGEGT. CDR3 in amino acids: CASSIARSPLHF. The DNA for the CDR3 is TGTGCCAGCAGTATCGCGAGATCACCCCTCCACTTT.

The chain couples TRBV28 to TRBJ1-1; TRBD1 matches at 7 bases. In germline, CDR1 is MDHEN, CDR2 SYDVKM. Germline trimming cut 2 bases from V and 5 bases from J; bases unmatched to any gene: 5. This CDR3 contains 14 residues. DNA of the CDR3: TGTGCCAGCAGTTTACAGGGGGAGGTTACTGAAGCTTTCTTT. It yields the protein CASSLQGEVTEAFF. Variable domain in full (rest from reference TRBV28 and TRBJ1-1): DVKVTQSSRYLVKRTGEKVFLECVQDMDHENMFWYRQDPGLGLRLIYFSYDVKMKEKGDIPEGYSVSREKKERFSLILESASTNQTSMYLCASSLQGEVTEAFFGQGTRLTVV.

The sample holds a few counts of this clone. CDR3 DNA sequence: TGTGCCAGCAGCTCACCTACGGGGACAGGGGGCAGCGGGGAGCTGTTTTTT. Its protein product is CASSSPTGTGGSGELFF. This chain links TRBV7-3 with TRBJ2-2; 12 positions match TRBD1. The CDR3 covers 17 residues. Looked up from germline, CDR1 is SGHTA and CDR2 is FQGTGA. Trimming removed 4 bases from V and 7 bases from J; junction bases left unmatched: 10.

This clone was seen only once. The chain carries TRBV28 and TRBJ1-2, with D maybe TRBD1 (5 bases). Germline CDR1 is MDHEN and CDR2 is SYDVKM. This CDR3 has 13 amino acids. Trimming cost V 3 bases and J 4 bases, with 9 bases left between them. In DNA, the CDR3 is TGTGCCAGCAGTTTTGCCGACAGCTATGGCTACACCTTC. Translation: CASSFADSYGYTF.

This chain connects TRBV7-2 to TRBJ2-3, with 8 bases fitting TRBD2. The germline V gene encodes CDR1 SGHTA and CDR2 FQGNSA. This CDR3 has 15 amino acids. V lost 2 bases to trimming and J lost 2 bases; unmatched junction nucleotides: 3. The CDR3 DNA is TGTGCCAGCAGCTTAATTAGCGGGGACACAGATACGCAGTATTTT. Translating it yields CASSLISGDTDTQYF.

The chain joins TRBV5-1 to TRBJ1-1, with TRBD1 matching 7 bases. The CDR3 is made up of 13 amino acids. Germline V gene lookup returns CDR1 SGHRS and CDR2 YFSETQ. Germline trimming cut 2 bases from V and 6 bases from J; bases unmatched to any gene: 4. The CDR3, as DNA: TGCGCCAGCAGCTTAGCCGGGACAGCTGAAGCTTTCTTT. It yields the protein CASSLAGTAEAFF.

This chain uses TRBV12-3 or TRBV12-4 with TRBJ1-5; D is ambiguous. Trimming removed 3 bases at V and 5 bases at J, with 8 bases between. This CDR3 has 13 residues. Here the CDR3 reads CASSLAKDQPQHF. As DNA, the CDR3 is TGTGCCAGCAGTTTGGCCAAAGATCAGCCCCAGCATTTT.

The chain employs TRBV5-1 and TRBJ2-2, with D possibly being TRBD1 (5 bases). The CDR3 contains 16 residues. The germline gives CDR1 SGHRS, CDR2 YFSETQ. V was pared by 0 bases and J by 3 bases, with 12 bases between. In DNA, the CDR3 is TGCGCCAGCAGCTTGGATCAGGGCATTTACACCGGGGAGCTGTTTTTT. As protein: CASSLDQGIYTGELFF.

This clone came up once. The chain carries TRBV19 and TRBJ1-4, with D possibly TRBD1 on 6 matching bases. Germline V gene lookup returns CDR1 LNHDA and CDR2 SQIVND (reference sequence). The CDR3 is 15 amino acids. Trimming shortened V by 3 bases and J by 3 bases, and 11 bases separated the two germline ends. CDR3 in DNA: TGTGCCAGTAGTATCACAGGGTTGGCTAATGAAAAACTGTTTTTT. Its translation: CASSITGLANEKLFF.

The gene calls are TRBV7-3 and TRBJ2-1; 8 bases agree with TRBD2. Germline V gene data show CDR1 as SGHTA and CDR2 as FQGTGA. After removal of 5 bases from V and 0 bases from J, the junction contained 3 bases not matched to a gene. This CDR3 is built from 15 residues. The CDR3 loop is CASSLTSVSYNEQFF. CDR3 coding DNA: TGTGCCAGCAGCCTGACTAGCGTCTCCTACAATGAGCAGTTCTTC.

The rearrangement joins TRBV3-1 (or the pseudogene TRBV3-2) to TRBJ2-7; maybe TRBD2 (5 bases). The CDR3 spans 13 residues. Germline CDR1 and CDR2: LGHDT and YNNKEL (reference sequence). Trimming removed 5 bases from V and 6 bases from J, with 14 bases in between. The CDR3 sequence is CASSAGILGEQYF. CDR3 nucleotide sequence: TGTGCCAGCAGCGCGGGTATCTTAGGCGAGCAGTACTTC.

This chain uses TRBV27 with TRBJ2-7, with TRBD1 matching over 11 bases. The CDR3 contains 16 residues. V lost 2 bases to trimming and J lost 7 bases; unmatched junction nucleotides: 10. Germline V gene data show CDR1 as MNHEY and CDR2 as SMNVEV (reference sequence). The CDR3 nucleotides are TGTGCCAGCAGTTTACTCCCTGGACAGGGGGCGGTAGAGCAGTACTTC. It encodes CASSLLPGQGAVEQYF.

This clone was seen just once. The CDR3 region is CASSIAGSGNTIYF. The CDR3 coding sequence is TGTGCCAGTAGTATAGCCGGCTCTGGAAACACCATATATTTT. This chain joins TRBV19 and TRBJ1-3; D not certain. This CDR3 region has 14 residues. Germline V CDR1 and CDR2: LNHDA, SQIVND (reference sequence). The V and J ends lost 1 base and 0 bases respectively, with 4 bases between them.

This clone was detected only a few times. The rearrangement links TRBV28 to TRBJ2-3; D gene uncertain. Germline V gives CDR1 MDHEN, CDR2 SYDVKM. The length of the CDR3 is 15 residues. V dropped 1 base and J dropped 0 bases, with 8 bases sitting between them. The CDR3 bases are TGTGCCAGCAGTTTATACGGTTCTAGCACAGATACGCAGTATTTT. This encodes CASSLYGSSTDTQYF. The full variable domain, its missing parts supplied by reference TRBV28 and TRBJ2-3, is DVKVTQSSRYLVKRTGEKVFLECVQDMDHENMFWYRQDPGLGLRLIYFSYDVKMKEKGDIPEGYSVSREKKERFSLILESASTNQTSMYLCASSLYGSSTDTQYFGPGTRLTVL.

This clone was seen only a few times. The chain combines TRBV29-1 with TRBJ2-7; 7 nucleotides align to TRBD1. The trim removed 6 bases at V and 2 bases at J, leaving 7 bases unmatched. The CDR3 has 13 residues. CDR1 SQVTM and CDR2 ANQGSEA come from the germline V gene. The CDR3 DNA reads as TGCAGCGTCTCTCCGCAGGGGGCCTACGAGCAGTACTTC. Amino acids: CSVSPQGAYEQYF.

The CDR3 DNA is TGTGCCAGCTCACCACCGACACCACGAGATACGCAGTATTTT. This sequence encodes CASSPPTPRDTQYF. This chain links TRBV18 with TRBJ2-3; D is undetermined. Deletions cut 0 bases from V and 5 bases from J, with 9 bases between. CDR3 length: 14 residues. Per the germline V gene, CDR1 is KGHSH and CDR2 is LQKENI. Full variable domain (outside the CDR3, taken from reference TRBV18 and TRBJ2-3): NAGVMQNPRHLVRRRGQEARLRCSPMKGHSHVYWYRQLPEEGLKFMVYLQKENIIDESGMPKERFSAEFPKEGPSILRIQQVVRGDSAAYFCASSPPTPRDTQYFGPGTRLTVL.

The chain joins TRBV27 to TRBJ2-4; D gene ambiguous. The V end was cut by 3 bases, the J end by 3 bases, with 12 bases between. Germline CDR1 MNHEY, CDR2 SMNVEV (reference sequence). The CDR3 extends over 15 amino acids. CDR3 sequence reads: CASSFYPPDKNIQYF. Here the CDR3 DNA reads TGTGCCAGCAGTTTCTATCCCCCCGACAAAAACATTCAGTACTTC.

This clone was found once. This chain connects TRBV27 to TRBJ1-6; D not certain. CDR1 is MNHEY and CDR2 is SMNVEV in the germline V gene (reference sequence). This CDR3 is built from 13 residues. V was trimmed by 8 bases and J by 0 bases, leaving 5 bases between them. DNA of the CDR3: TGTGCCAGCCGGAGCTCCTATAATTCACCCCTCCACTTT. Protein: CASRSSYNSPLHF.

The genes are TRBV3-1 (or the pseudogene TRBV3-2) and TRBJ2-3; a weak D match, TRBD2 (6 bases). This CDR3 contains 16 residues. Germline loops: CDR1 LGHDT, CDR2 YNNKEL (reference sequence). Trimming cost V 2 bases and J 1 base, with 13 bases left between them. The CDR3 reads CASSQRGLTRTDTQYF. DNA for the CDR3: TGTGCCAGCAGCCAAAGGGGACTTACACGCACAGATACGCAGTATTTT.

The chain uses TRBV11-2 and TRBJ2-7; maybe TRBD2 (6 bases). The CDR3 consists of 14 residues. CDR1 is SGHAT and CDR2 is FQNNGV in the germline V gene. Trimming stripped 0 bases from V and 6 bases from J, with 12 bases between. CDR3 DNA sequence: TGTGCCAGCAGCTTAGAATCGGCTAGCGCCGAGCAGTACTTC. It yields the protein CASSLESASAEQYF.

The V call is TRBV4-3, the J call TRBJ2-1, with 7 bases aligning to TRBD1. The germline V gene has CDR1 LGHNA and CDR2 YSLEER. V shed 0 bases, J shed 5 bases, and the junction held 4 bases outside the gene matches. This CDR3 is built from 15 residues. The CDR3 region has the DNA TGCGCCAGCAGCCAAGAAGGGACAGAAGACAATGAGCAGTTCTTC. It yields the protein CASSQEGTEDNEQFF.

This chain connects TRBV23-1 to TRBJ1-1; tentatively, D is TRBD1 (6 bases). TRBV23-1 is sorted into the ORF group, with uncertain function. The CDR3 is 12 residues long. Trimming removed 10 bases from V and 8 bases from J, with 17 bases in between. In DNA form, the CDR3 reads TGCGCCATGGTACTTGGGGGCTCAGAAGCTTTCTTT. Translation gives CAMVLGGSEAFF.

The CDR3 here is CASSGTSGVAQTQYF. DNA for the CDR3: TGTGCCAGCAGTGGCACTAGCGGGGTCGCACAGACCCAGTACTTC. V usage is TRBV25-1 and J usage is TRBJ2-5, with 10 nucleotides matching TRBD2. CDR3 length: 15 amino acids. V was pared by 4 bases and J by 6 bases, with 8 bases of the junction left unmatched. Germline values: CDR1 MGHDK, CDR2 SYGVNS.